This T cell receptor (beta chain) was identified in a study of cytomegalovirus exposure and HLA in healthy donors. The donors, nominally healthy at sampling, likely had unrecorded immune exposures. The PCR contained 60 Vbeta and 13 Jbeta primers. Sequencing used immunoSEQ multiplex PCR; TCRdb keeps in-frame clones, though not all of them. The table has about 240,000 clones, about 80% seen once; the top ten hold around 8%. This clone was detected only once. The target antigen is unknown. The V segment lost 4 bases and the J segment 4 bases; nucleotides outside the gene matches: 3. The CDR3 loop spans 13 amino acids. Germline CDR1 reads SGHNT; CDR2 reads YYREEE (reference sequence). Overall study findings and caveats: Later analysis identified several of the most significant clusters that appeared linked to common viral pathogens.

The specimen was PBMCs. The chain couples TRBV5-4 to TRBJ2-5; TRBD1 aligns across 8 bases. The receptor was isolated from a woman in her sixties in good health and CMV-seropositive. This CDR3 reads CASSPGTGETQYF. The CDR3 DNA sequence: TGTGCCAGCAGCCCGGGGACAGGAGAGACCCAGTACTTC.